Listed below are T cell receptor beta chains from one sample, sequenced in a study of neoadjuvant anti-PD-1 for oral cavity cancer. Produced via immunoSEQ multiplex PCR; TCRdb's table is partial and in-frame only. The profile shows over 20,000 clones, around a quarter of them singletons. This specimen was tumor tissue, taken after nivolumab (anti-PD-1) treatment. The receptors stem from a person aged 35 to 85 with oral cavity squamous cell carcinoma. The CDR3 runs from the conserved cysteine through the conserved F or W. The D gene is left open where the match is weak. Size is omitted from some rows. Given values are once, few, many or a class for expanded clones.

CASSLGGVGGNTIYF,TGTGCCAGCAGCTTGGGGGGGGTCGGAGGAAACACCATATATTTT,-,TRBJ1-3,TRBV5-4,few
CASRGDFTIRNTEAFF,TGTGCCAGCAGGGGGGACTTTACCATCCGGAACACTGAAGCTTTCTTT,-,TRBJ1-1,TRBV2,few
CASSLLGVYEQYF,TGTGCCAGCAGTTTATTGGGGGTTTACGAGCAGTACTTC,-,TRBJ2-7,TRBV28,few
CASSSRGDYGYTF,TGTGCCAGCAGCTCCCGGGGGGACTATGGCTACACCTTC,-,TRBJ1-2,TRBV7-9,-
CASSLPSGRATDTQYF,TGTGCCAGCAGCTTACCAAGCGGGAGGGCGACAGATACGCAGTATTTT,TRBD2,TRBJ2-3,TRBV7-9,-
CASILGGTEAFF,TGTGCCAGCATTCTAGGGGGAACTGAAGCTTTCTTT,-,TRBJ1-1,TRBV6-5,-
CAWVPQGMGGIGGNTIYF,TGTGCCTGGGTCCCTCAAGGTATGGGGGGTATAGGTGGAAACACCATATATTTT,-,TRBJ1-3,TRBV30,-
CASSHPQGGVGETQYF,TGCGCCAGCAGCCACCCCCAAGGTGGGGTCGGGGAGACCCAGTACTTC,-,TRBJ2-5,TRBV4-1,-
CSVERGSSYNEQFF,TGCAGCGTTGAGCGGGGGAGCTCCTACAATGAGCAGTTCTTC,TRBD2,TRBJ2-1,TRBV29-1,once
CASSLAPDRSPLHF,TGTGCCAGCAGCTTAGCTCCAGATCGCTCACCCCTCCACTTT,-,TRBJ1-6,TRBV7-8,-
CASSPDRDYGYTF,TGTGCCAGCAGCCCGGACAGGGACTATGGCTACACCTTC,TRBD1,TRBJ1-2,TRBV13,once
CATSNGDSGAYEQYF,TGTGCCACCAGCAACGGGGACTCGGGGGCCTACGAGCAGTACTTC,-,TRBJ2-7,TRBV15,-
CASSSLYYEQYF,TGTGCCAGCAGCTCTCTTTACTACGAGCAGTACTTC,-,TRBJ2-7,TRBV5-8,few
CATSSPGQTNYEQYF,TGTGCCACCAGCAGCCCGGGACAGACTAACTACGAGCAGTACTTC,TRBD1,TRBJ2-7,TRBV15,-
CASKKGLGNTEAFF,TGTGCCAGCAAGAAGGGGTTGGGGAACACTGAAGCTTTCTTT,-,TRBJ1-1,TRBV9,-
CASSPISDADRGYTF,TGTGCCAGCTCACCAATATCGGACGCCGATCGGGGCTACACCTTC,-,TRBJ1-2,TRBV18,few
CASSWTAWYQETQYF,TGTGCCAGCAGCTGGACAGCGTGGTACCAAGAGACCCAGTACTTC,-,TRBJ2-5,TRBV7-9,-
CASAQAGGYTF,TGTGCTAGTGCCCAAGCGGGGGGCTACACCTTC,-,TRBJ1-2,TRBV12-5,few
CASSGRGASTDTQYF,TGTGCCAGTAGCGGAAGGGGGGCTAGCACAGATACGCAGTATTTT,-,TRBJ2-3,TRBV19,few
CASSLGESNQPQHF,TGTGCCAGCAGCTTAGGAGAGAGCAATCAGCCCCAGCATTTT,-,TRBJ1-5,TRBV13,-
CASSLASSGSWETQYF,TGCGCCAGCAGCTTGGCATCTAGCGGGAGTTGGGAGACCCAGTACTTC,TRBD2,TRBJ2-5,TRBV5-1,few
CASSLGTNTGELFF,TGTGCCAGCAGCTTAGGGACAAACACCGGGGAGCTGTTTTTT,-,TRBJ2-2,TRBV7-9,few
CASSNRINEQFF,TGTGCCAGTAGTAACCGGATCAATGAGCAGTTCTTC,-,TRBJ2-1,TRBV19,many
CASRASGANVLTF,TGTGCCAGTAGGGCCTCTGGGGCCAACGTCCTGACTTTC,-,TRBJ2-6,TRBV19,few
CASSPGILKNTGELFF,TGTGCCAGCTCACCAGGCATTTTGAAGAACACCGGGGAGCTGTTTTTT,-,TRBJ2-2,TRBV18,few
CASSITGVGNTEAFF,TGTGCCAGTAGTATAACAGGGGTAGGGAACACTGAAGCTTTCTTT,TRBD1,TRBJ1-1,TRBV19,medium-sized
CASSQGVTVYGYTF,TGTGCCAGCAGCCAAGGGGTGACGGTCTATGGCTACACCTTC,-,TRBJ1-2,TRBV6-6,few
CASSSQGPDGYTF,TGTGCCAGCAGCTCGCAGGGGCCGGATGGCTACACCTTC,-,TRBJ1-2,TRBV7-8,few
CASSRSGTGGLLNTEAFF,TGTGCCAGCTCACGATCCGGGACAGGGGGCCTCCTGAACACTGAAGCTTTCTTT,TRBD1,TRBJ1-1,TRBV18,-
CASSLTAGQGPTF,TGTGCCAGCAGCTTAACCGCTGGGCAGGGGCCGACATTC,-,TRBJ1-2,TRBV7-3,few
CASSLSRNQPQHF,TGTGCCAGCAGCTTGTCCCGCAATCAGCCCCAGCATTTT,-,TRBJ1-5,TRBV5-8,-
CASSENGSGNTIYF,TGTGCCAGCAGCGAAAACGGATCTGGAAACACCATATATTTT,-,TRBJ1-3,TRBV6-1,few
CASSSPGVKGGYEQYF,TGTGCCAGCAGTTCCCCGGGGGTGAAGGGCGGGTACGAGCAGTACTTC,-,TRBJ2-7,TRBV28,-
CASSQRGTGRCWRAFF,TGTGCCAGCAGCCAAAGGGGGACAGGTAGGTGCTGGAGAGCTTTCTTT,-,TRBJ1-1,TRBV21-1,few
CASEGLADNEQFF,TGTGCCAGCGAAGGACTAGCCGATAATGAGCAGTTCTTC,TRBD2,TRBJ2-1,TRBV6-1,-
CASSIDRIGNYGYTF,TGTGCCAGTAGTATAGATCGAATCGGAAACTATGGCTACACCTTC,-,TRBJ1-2,TRBV19,-
CASSYERGWNEQFF,TGTGCCAGCAGTTACGAGCGGGGGTGGAATGAGCAGTTCTTC,TRBD2,TRBJ2-1,TRBV6-5,few
CATSRESSGANVLTF,TGTGCCACCAGCAGAGAAAGTTCTGGGGCCAACGTCCTGACTTTC,-,TRBJ2-6,TRBV15,-
CASSGVGDPTGEFF,TGTGCCAGCAGTGGGGTCGGAGACCCCACAGGGGAGTTCTTC,TRBD1,TRBJ2-1,TRBV2,few
CASSSRQDRGTDTQYF,TGTGCCAGCAGCTCGCGGCAGGACAGAGGCACAGATACGCAGTATTTT,-,TRBJ2-3,TRBV7-9,-
CASSVTRLSTDTQYF,TGTGCCAGCAGCGTAACGCGGCTAAGCACAGATACGCAGTATTTT,-,TRBJ2-3,TRBV9,-
CASSSPRGYNEQFF,TGTGCCAGCAGCTCCCCTAGGGGCTACAATGAGCAGTTCTTC,-,TRBJ2-1,TRBV5-4,-
CASSVDVAIYNEQFF,TGTGCCAGCAGCGTAGATGTAGCAATCTACAATGAGCAGTTCTTC,-,TRBJ2-1,TRBV9,-
CASSYLQDSYEQYF,TGTGCCAGCAGTTACTTGCAGGACAGCTACGAGCAGTACTTC,-,TRBJ2-7,TRBV6-5,-
CASSQGSGGGQPQHF,TGTGCCAGCAGCCAAGGGTCAGGGGGCGGTCAGCCCCAGCATTTT,TRBD1,TRBJ1-5,TRBV4-2,-
CASSQEPSTSYEQYF,TGCGCCAGCAGCCAAGAACCTTCTACGAGCTACGAGCAGTACTTC,-,TRBJ2-7,TRBV4-1,once
CASRGWGILDYGYTF,TGTGCCAGCAGGGGGTGGGGGATCTTGGACTATGGCTACACCTTC,-,TRBJ1-2,TRBV6-1,few
CASSSDGRNTIYF,TGTGCCAGCAGCTCGGACGGGCGGAACACCATATATTTT,-,TRBJ1-3,TRBV7-8,-
CASSLNTYGYTF,TGTGCCAGTAGTTTGAACACCTATGGCTACACCTTC,-,TRBJ1-2,TRBV19,-
CASSPRASSQGNEQFF,TGTGCCAGCAGCCCCCGGGCGTCTAGCCAAGGAAATGAGCAGTTCTTC,-,TRBJ2-1,TRBV13,-
CASSSRLGGYEQYF,TGTGCCAGCAGCTCCCGACTGGGAGGCTACGAGCAGTACTTC,-,TRBJ2-7,TRBV7-2,few
CASSEPGTRAEQFF,TGTGCCAGCAGTGAGCCCGGGACTAGAGCTGAGCAGTTCTTC,TRBD2,TRBJ2-1,TRBV25-1,-